This record covers a single TCR beta chain. This specimen comes from a study of T cell repertoires and Cas9 in healthy adults. Turning to the study itself: Multi-effector potency, cytotoxicity and lineage were assessed in SpCas9-reactive CD4 and CD8 T cells.

V gave up 2 bases and J gave up 0 bases, with 14 bases separating them. The CDR3 consists of 18 residues. Germline V lookup: CDR1 SEHNR, CDR2 FQNEAQ (reference sequence). Profiled with immunoSEQ multiplex PCR; TCRdb holds only in-frame clones, not every one. The data show around 15,000 clones, around 86% seen once. The TCR comes from a human donor in good health. The chain combines TRBV7-9 with TRBJ1-6; D call uncertain. The sequenced sample consisted of Tregs (CD4+, CD25+, CD127-, CD137-, CD154-) from PBMCs; culture status not recorded. The CDR3 protein is CASSLTGGLSSYNSPLHF. In DNA, the CDR3 is TGTGCCAGCAGCTTAACGGGTGGACTGAGCTCCTATAATTCACCCCTCCACTTT.